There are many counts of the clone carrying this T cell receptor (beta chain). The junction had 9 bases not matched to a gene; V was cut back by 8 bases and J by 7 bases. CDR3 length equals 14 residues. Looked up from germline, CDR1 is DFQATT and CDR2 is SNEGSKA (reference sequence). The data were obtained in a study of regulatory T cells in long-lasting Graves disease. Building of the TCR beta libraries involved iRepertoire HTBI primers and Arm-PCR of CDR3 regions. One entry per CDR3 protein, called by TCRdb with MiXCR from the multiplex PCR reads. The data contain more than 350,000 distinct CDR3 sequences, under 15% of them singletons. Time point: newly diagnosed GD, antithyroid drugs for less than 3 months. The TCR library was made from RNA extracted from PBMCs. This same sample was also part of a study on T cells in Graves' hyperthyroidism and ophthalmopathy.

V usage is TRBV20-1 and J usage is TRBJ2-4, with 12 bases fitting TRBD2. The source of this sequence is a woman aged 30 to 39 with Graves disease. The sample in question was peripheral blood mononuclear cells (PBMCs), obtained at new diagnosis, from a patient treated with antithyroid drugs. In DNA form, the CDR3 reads TGCAGTTCACTAGCGGGGGGCCGGCGGAACATTCAGTACTTC. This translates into CSSLAGGRRNIQYF.